A selection of T cell receptor beta chains follows, all from one sample in a study of cytomegalovirus exposure and HLA in healthy donors. Assay: immunoSEQ multiplex PCR; the TCRdb copy retains only in-frame clones and omits some. The sample carries about 160,000 clones, roughly 75% recorded once. Sequences were obtained from PBMCs. These receptors all come from a young man in good health and CMV-seronegative. The CDR3 runs from the conserved cysteine through the conserved F or W. Each record gives: V gene, D gene, J gene, clone size, CDR3 protein, CDR3 DNA. D genes are given only for firm matches. For some rows the clone size is stated as once, few or many, or as a class when expanded; others skip it.

>TRBV27|-|TRBJ2-1|-
CASSDRSYNEQFF
TGTGCCAGCAGTGACAGGTCTTACAATGAGCAGTTCTTC
>TRBV6-1|-|TRBJ2-5|few
CASKPGRKETQYF
TGTGCCAGCAAGCCTGGGAGGAAGGAGACCCAGTACTTC
>TRBV30|TRBD1|TRBJ1-2|-
CAFNRGTYGYTF
TGTGCCTTCAACAGGGGGACCTATGGCTACACCTTC
>TRBV20-1|-|TRBJ1-1|-
CSASFDTEAFF
TGCAGTGCTAGCTTTGACACTGAAGCTTTCTTT
>TRBV7-9|-|TRBJ2-2|-
CASSLGERVTGELFF
TGTGCCAGCAGCTTAGGGGAGCGGGTAACCGGGGAGCTGTTTTTT
>TRBV18|-|TRBJ2-7|-
CASSLLSGPNFNEQYF
TGTGCCAGCTCACTCCTCTCGGGTCCAAATTTCAACGAGCAGTACTTC
>TRBV25-1|-|TRBJ2-5|once
CASSAPARGEEQYF
TGTGCCAGCAGTGCACCTGCTAGGGGTGAGGAGCAGTACTTC
>TRBV5-1|-|TRBJ2-3|-
CASSDGADSSTDTQYF
TGCGCCAGCAGCGATGGAGCGGATTCTAGCACAGATACGCAGTATTTT
>TRBV4-1|-|TRBJ1-2|-
CASSQGQDYGYTF
TGCGCCAGCAGCCAAGGCCAGGACTATGGCTACACCTTC
>TRBV6-1|-|TRBJ2-7|-
CASSEGAGTSTYEQYF
TGTGCCAGCAGTGAAGGGGCCGGGACATCGACCTACGAGCAGTACTTC